Listed below are T cell receptor beta chains from one sample, sequenced in a study of T cells after yellow fever vaccination. TCRdb re-called the 5' RACE reads through MiXCR, storing one row per CDR3 protein. The sample lists about 320,000 distinct CDR3 sequences, approximately 4% occurring once. The specimen comprised PBMCs, sampled 15 days after the yellow fever booster vaccination. Source of these receptors: a man younger than 35 who received the YFV17D yellow fever vaccine. CDR3s include the opening cysteine and the closing phenylalanine or tryptophan. A D gene is named only where the DNA matches it firmly. Clone sizes are given selectively: once, few, many, or a class where the clone is expanded.

v_gene: TRBV4-2
abundance: few
d_gene: -
j_gene: TRBJ2-5
CDR3aa: CASSQGGAQETQYF
CDR3nt: TGTGCCAGCAGCCAAGGGGGGGCCCAAGAGACCCAGTACTTC

v_gene: TRBV7-3
abundance: few
d_gene: -
j_gene: TRBJ1-1
CDR3aa: CASSPQDGLEAFF
CDR3nt: TGTGCCAGCAGCCCGCAGGACGGACTTGAAGCTTTCTTT

v_gene: TRBV20-1
abundance: many
d_gene: -
j_gene: TRBJ1-1
CDR3aa: CSAEAPPEDTEAFF
CDR3nt: TGCAGTGCAGAAGCCCCGCCTGAGGACACTGAAGCTTTCTTT

v_gene: TRBV7-2
abundance: few
d_gene: -
j_gene: TRBJ2-5
CDR3aa: CASSPAGRGETQYF
CDR3nt: TGTGCCAGCAGCCCCGCGGGAAGGGGGGAGACCCAGTACTTC

v_gene: TRBV30
abundance: few
d_gene: -
j_gene: TRBJ2-3
CDR3aa: CAWSTSTDTQYF
CDR3nt: TGTGCCTGGAGCACTTCCACAGATACGCAGTATTTT

v_gene: TRBV5-1
abundance: few
d_gene: TRBD2
j_gene: TRBJ2-1
CDR3aa: CASSLPASGVTYNEQFF
CDR3nt: TGCGCCAGCAGCTTACCCGCTAGCGGGGTGACCTACAATGAGCAGTTCTTC

v_gene: TRBV5-5
abundance: few
d_gene: -
j_gene: TRBJ2-7
CDR3aa: CASSFRGPFYEQYF
CDR3nt: TGTGCCAGCAGCTTTCGGGGACCATTCTACGAGCAGTACTTC

v_gene: TRBV12-3/TRBV12-4
abundance: -
d_gene: -
j_gene: TRBJ2-1
CDR3aa: CASSPGLEQFF
CDR3nt: TGTGCCAGCAGTCCGGGACTCGAGCAGTTCTTC

v_gene: TRBV7-8
abundance: few
d_gene: TRBD1
j_gene: TRBJ2-7
CDR3aa: CASSSQSPRQGSSYEQYF
CDR3nt: TGTGCCAGCAGCTCACAATCCCCAAGACAGGGAAGTTCCTACGAGCAGTACTTC

v_gene: TRBV7-3
abundance: many
d_gene: -
j_gene: TRBJ1-1
CDR3aa: CASSPLGGSSTEAFF
CDR3nt: TGTGCCAGCAGCCCCCTGGGGGGATCAAGCACTGAAGCTTTCTTT

v_gene: TRBV7-2
abundance: -
d_gene: -
j_gene: TRBJ1-2
CDR3aa: CASSLIWVRAGYTF
CDR3nt: TGTGCCAGCAGCTTAATTTGGGTACGGGCTGGCTACACCTTC

v_gene: TRBV6-5
abundance: few
d_gene: -
j_gene: TRBJ1-1
CDR3aa: CASNNRAGDSAEAFF
CDR3nt: TGTGCCAGCAACAACAGGGCCGGGGATTCGGCTGAAGCTTTCTTT

v_gene: TRBV12-3/TRBV12-4
abundance: many
d_gene: -
j_gene: TRBJ2-5
CDR3aa: CASSLSGQETQYF
CDR3nt: TGTGCCAGCAGCCTGAGTGGTCAAGAGACCCAGTACTTC

v_gene: TRBV5-5
abundance: many
d_gene: -
j_gene: TRBJ1-2
CDR3aa: CASTPTPGRSIYGYTF
CDR3nt: TGTGCCAGCACCCCTACCCCGGGACGCAGCATTTATGGCTACACCTTC

v_gene: TRBV24-1
abundance: few
d_gene: -
j_gene: TRBJ2-2
CDR3aa: CATSDVDSTNTGELFF
CDR3nt: TGTGCCACCAGTGACGTAGACAGTACGAACACCGGGGAGCTGTTTTTT

v_gene: TRBV19
abundance: -
d_gene: -
j_gene: TRBJ1-1
CDR3aa: CASSMERTEALRTEAFF
CDR3nt: TGTGCCAGTAGTATGGAGCGGACGGAAGCCTTACGCACTGAAGCTTTCTTT

v_gene: TRBV12-3/TRBV12-4
abundance: many
d_gene: -
j_gene: TRBJ2-5
CDR3aa: CASSLYETQYF
CDR3nt: TGTGCCAGCAGTTTATACGAGACCCAGTACTTC

v_gene: TRBV15
abundance: many
d_gene: TRBD1
j_gene: TRBJ1-2
CDR3aa: CATSQTGEVSYGYTF
CDR3nt: TGTGCCACCAGCCAGACAGGGGAAGTGAGCTATGGCTACACCTTC

v_gene: TRBV5-5
abundance: few
d_gene: TRBD2
j_gene: TRBJ2-1
CDR3aa: CASSLLQRGSYNEQFF
CDR3nt: TGTGCCAGCAGCTTGTTACAGCGGGGCTCCTACAATGAGCAGTTCTTC

v_gene: TRBV6-5
abundance: many
d_gene: -
j_gene: TRBJ1-3
CDR3aa: CASKGQAGNTIYF
CDR3nt: TGTGCCAGCAAAGGGCAGGCTGGAAACACCATATATTTT

v_gene: TRBV29-1
abundance: -
d_gene: -
j_gene: TRBJ2-4
CDR3aa: CSVVFLEAGQYF
CDR3nt: TGCAGCGTTGTATTCCTGGAGGCAGGGCAGTACTTC

v_gene: TRBV30
abundance: -
d_gene: TRBD1
j_gene: TRBJ2-1
CDR3aa: CAWQGAGYGNEQFF
CDR3nt: TGTGCCTGGCAGGGGGCGGGGTATGGCAATGAGCAGTTCTTC

v_gene: TRBV6-8
abundance: few
d_gene: -
j_gene: TRBJ1-4
CDR3aa: CASSYKVNRVATNEKLFF
CDR3nt: TGTGCCAGCAGTTACAAAGTGAACAGGGTTGCAACTAATGAAAAACTGTTTTTT

v_gene: TRBV11-2
abundance: few
d_gene: -
j_gene: TRBJ2-5
CDR3aa: CASSPPSRGPMMAQYF
CDR3nt: TGTGCCAGCAGCCCACCCTCCAGGGGCCCTATGATGGCCCAGTACTTC

v_gene: TRBV10-3
abundance: -
d_gene: -
j_gene: TRBJ2-5
CDR3aa: CAIRSGRGKETQYF
CDR3nt: TGTGCCATCAGATCTGGACGGGGAAAAGAGACCCAGTACTTC

v_gene: TRBV5-6
abundance: few
d_gene: TRBD2
j_gene: TRBJ2-1
CDR3aa: CASSTHSGGPLYNEQFF
CDR3nt: TGTGCCAGCAGCACCCATAGCGGGGGTCCCCTATACAATGAGCAGTTCTTC

v_gene: TRBV12-3/TRBV12-4
abundance: -
d_gene: -
j_gene: TRBJ1-2
CDR3aa: CASRQGPNYGYTF
CDR3nt: TGTGCCAGCAGGCAGGGGCCCAACTATGGCTACACCTTC

v_gene: TRBV15
abundance: many
d_gene: -
j_gene: TRBJ2-5
CDR3aa: CATGIGQLQETQYF
CDR3nt: TGTGCCACCGGTATTGGACAGCTGCAAGAGACCCAGTACTTC